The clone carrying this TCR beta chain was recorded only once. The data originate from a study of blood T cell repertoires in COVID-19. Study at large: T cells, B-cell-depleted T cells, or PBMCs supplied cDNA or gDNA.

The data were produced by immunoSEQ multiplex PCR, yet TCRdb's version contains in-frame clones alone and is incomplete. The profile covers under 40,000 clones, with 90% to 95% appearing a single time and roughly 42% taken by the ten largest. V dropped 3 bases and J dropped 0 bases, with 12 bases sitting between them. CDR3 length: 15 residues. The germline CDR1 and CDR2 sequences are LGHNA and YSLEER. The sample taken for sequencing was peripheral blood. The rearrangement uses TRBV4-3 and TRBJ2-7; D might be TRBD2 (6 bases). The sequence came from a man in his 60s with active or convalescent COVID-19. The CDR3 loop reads CASSQNHGSSYEQYF. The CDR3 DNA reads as TGCGCCAGCAGCCAGAACCACGGGAGCTCCTACGAGCAGTACTTC.